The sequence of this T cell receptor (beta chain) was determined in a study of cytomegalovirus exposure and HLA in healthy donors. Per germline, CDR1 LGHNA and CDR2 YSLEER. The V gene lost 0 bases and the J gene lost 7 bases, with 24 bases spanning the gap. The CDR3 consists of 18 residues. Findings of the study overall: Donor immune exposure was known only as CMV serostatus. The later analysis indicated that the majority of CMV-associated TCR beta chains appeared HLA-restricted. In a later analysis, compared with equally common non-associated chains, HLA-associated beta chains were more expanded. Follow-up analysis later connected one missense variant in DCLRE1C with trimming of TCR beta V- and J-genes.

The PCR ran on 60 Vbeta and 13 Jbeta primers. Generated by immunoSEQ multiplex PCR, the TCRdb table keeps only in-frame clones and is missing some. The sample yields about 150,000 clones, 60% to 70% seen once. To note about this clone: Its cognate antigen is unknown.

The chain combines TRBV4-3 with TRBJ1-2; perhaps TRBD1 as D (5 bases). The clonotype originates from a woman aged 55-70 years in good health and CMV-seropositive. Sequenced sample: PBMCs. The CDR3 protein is CASSQDMVLDTREGGYTF. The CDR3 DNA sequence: TGCGCCAGCAGCCAAGATATGGTCTTGGACACCCGGGAGGGTGGCTACACCTTC.